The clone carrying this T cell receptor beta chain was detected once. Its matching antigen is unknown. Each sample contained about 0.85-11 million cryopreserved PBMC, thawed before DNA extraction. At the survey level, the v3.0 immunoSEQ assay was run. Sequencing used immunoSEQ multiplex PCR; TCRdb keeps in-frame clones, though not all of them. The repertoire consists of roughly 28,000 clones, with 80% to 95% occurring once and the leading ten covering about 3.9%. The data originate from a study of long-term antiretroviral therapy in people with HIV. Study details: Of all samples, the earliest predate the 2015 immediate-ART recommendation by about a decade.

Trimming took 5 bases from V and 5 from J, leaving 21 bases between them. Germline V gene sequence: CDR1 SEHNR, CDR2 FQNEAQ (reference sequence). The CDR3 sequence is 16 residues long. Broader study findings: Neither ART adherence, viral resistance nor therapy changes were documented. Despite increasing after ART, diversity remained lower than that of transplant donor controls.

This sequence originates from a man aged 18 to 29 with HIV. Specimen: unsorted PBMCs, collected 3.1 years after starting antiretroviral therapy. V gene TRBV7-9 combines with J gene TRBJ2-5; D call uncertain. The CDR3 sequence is CASSPPRESLKETQYF. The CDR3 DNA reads TGTGCCAGCAGCCCGCCGAGAGAGAGTCTCAAGGAGACCCAGTACTTC.